What follows are 8 T cell receptor beta chains derived from one specimen sequenced in a study of blood T cell repertoires in COVID-19 (dated by TCRdb to 2018 to 2020). The library came from the immunoSEQ multiplex PCR assay. Imported from immuneACCESS, the table was reduced by TCRdb to in-frame sequences with V and J called. These copies leave out some clones; in studies compared against another copy, an unresolved V gene accounts for under half, and the cause of the remainder is not known. The sample table holds about 280,000 clones, of which approximately 78% were seen once. The top ten clones comprise about 5% of the sample. Material for sequencing was PBMCs or T cells enriched from blood (not recorded which). The receptors stem from a middle-aged man who had been exposed to COVID-19.

This clone has just a few counts. This CDR3 reads CASSGIKDRGETQYF. The CDR3 DNA reads as TGTGCCAGCAGTGGAATTAAGGACAGGGGAGAGACCCAGTACTTC. The chain combines TRBV2 with TRBJ2-5; TRBD1 agrees at 9 bases. The V segment lost 4 bases and the J segment 4 bases; nucleotides outside the gene matches: 7. Germline CDR1 SNHLY, CDR2 FYNNEI. This CDR3 is built from 15 residues.

The genes are TRBV13 and TRBJ2-5, with 9 nucleotides matching TRBD1. Germline CDR1 PRHDT, CDR2 FYEKMQ (reference sequence). CDR3 length: 21 residues. The junction had 19 bases not matched to a gene; V was cut back by 2 bases and J by 0 bases. In DNA, the CDR3 is TGTGCCAGCAGCTTACTGAGTCGTCGACAGGGGGAAAAAGGCTACCAAGAGACCCAGTACTTC. Its protein is CASSLLSRRQGEKGYQETQYF.

V is TRBV7-3 and J is TRBJ1-6; D is unresolved. The CDR3 loop spans 13 amino acids. V was trimmed by 5 bases and J by 5 bases, leaving 7 bases between them. Germline CDR1 is SGHTA and CDR2 is FQGTGA. CDR3 nucleotide sequence: TGTGCCAGCAGCGAGGCAAATAATTCACCCCTCCACTTT. It yields the protein CASSEANNSPLHF. Full variable domain (missing parts from reference TRBV7-3 and TRBJ1-6): GAGVSQTPSNKVTEKGKYVELRCDPISGHTALYWYRQSLGQGPEFLIYFQGTGAADDSGLPNDRFFAVRPEGSVSTLKIQRTERGDSAVYLCASSEANNSPLHFGNGTRLTVT.

J is TRBJ1-2 and V is TRBV5-1; the D gene is possibly TRBD1 (6 bases). V was cut by 6 bases and J by 5 bases, with 20 bases left in between. CDR3 size: 15 residues. The germline gives CDR1 SGHRS, CDR2 YFSETQ. The CDR3 nucleotides are TGCGCCAGCAAGAAACAGGGCGTAGGCTTTTATGGCTACACCTTC. Translating gives CASKKQGVGFYGYTF. Drawing the rest from reference TRBV5-1 and TRBJ1-2, the complete variable domain is KAGVTQTPRYLIKTRGQQVTLSCSPISGHRSVSWYQQTPGQGLQFLFEYFSETQRNKGNFPGRFSGRQFSNSRSEMNVSTLELGDSALYLCASKKQGVGFYGYTFGSGTRLTVV.

The chain has TRBV10-2 and TRBJ2-2, with 8 bases aligning to TRBD2. Germline V lookup: CDR1 WSHSY, CDR2 SAAADI. CDR3 size: 16 residues. The J segment lost 9 bases and the V segment lost 1 base, leaving 10 bases of the junction unmatched. The CDR3 reads CASSEFSGRHLRELFF. CDR3 sequence (DNA): TGCGCCAGCAGTGAGTTCAGCGGGAGACACCTGCGGGAGCTGTTTTTT.

This rearrangement joins TRBV7-6 to TRBJ2-2; TRBD1 might be the D (6 bases). V lost 4 bases and J lost 0, with 12 bases in between. Germline V gene lookup returns CDR1 SGHVS and CDR2 FNYEAQ. The length of the CDR3 is 16 residues. CDR3 nucleotide sequence: TGTGCCAGCAGCTCCTCGACAGGCACGAACACCGGGGAGCTGTTTTTT. It translates to CASSSSTGTNTGELFF.

This chain links TRBV28 with TRBJ2-3; TRBD2 is a possible D gene (6 bases). With 2 bases removed from V and 0 bases from J, the gap between germline ends came to 9 bases. Germline CDR1 and CDR2: MDHEN and SYDVKM. This CDR3 is built from 15 residues. Here the CDR3 DNA reads TGTGCCAGCAGTTTAGCTAGCGTGAGCACAGATACGCAGTATTTT. It is translated as CASSLASVSTDTQYF.

V is TRBV5-5 and J is TRBJ1-2; 7 nucleotides align to TRBD1. The length of the CDR3 is 12 residues. The V gene end was trimmed by 5 bases and the J gene end by 8 bases; junction bases not matched to a gene: 6. CDR1 and CDR2 (germline): SGHKS, YYEKEE (reference sequence). For the CDR3, the DNA is TGTGCCAGCAGTCTCACAGGGGAGGGCTACACCTTC. Encoded protein: CASSLTGEGYTF.